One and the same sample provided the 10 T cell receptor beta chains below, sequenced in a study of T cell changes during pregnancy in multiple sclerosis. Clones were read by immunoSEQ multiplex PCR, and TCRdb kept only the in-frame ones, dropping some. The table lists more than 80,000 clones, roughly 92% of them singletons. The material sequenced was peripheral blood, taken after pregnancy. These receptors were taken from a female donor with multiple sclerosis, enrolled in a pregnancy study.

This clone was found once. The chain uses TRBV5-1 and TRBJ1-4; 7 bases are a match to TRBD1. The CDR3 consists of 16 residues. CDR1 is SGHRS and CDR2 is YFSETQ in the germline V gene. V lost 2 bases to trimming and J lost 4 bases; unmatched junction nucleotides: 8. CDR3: CASSFGGQILNEKLFF. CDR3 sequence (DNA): TGCGCCAGCAGCTTCGGGGGACAGATCCTTAATGAAAAACTGTTTTTT.

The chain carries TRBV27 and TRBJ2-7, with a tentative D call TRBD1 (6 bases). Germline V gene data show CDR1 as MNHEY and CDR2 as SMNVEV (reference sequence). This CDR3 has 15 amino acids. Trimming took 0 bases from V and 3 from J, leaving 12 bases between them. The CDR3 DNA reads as TGTGCCAGCAGTTTATCCCGGAGAGGGGGCTACGAGCAGTACTTC. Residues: CASSLSRRGGYEQYF.

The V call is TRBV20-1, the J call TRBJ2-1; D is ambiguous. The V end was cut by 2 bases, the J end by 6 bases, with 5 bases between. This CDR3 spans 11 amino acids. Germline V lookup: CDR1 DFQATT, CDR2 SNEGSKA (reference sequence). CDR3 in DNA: TGCAGTGCTAGACAGGTCAATGAGCAGTTCTTC. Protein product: CSARQVNEQFF.

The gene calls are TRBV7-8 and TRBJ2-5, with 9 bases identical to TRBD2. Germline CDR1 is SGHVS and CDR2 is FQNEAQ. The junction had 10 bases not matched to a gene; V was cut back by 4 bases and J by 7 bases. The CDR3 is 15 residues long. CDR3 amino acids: CASSSTSGEYRTQYF. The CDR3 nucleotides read TGTGCCAGCAGCTCGACTAGCGGAGAATACCGGACCCAGTACTTC.

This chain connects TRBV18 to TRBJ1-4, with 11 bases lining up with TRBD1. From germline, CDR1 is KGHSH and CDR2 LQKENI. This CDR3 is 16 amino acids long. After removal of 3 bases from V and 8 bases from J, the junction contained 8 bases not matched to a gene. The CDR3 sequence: CASSPNRGQGGEKLFF. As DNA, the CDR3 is TGTGCCAGCTCACCTAACCGGGGACAGGGGGGAGAAAAACTGTTTTTT.

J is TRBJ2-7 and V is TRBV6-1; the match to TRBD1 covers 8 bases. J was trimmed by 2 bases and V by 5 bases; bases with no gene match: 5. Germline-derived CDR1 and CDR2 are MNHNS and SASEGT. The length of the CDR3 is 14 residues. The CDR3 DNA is TGTGCCAGCAGTACAGGGGGGTGGCCCTACGAGCAGTACTTC. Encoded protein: CASSTGGWPYEQYF.

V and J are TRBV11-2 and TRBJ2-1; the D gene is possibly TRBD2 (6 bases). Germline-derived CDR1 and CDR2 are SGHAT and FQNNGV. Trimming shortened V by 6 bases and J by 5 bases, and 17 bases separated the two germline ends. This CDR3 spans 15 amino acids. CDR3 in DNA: TGTGCCAGCAGTTTGGGCGGGGCGACGAACAATGAGCAGTTCTTC. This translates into CASSLGGATNNEQFF.

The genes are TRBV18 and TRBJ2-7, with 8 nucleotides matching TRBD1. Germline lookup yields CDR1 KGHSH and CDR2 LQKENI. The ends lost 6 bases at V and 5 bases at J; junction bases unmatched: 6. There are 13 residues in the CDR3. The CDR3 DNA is TGTGCCAGCTCGAGGGGACAGGAGGACGAGCAGTACTTC. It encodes CASSRGQEDEQYF. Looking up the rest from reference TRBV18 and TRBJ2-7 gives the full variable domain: NAGVMQNPRHLVRRRGQEARLRCSPMKGHSHVYWYRQLPEEGLKFMVYLQKENIIDESGMPKERFSAEFPKEGPSILRIQQVVRGDSAAYFCASSRGQEDEQYFGPGTRLTVT.

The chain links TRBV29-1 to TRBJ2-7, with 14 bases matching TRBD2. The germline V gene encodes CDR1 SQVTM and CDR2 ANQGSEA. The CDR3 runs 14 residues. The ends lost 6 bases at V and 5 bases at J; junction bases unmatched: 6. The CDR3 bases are TGCAGCGTGAGAGGGGGACTAGCGGGGGACGAGCAGTACTTC. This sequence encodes CSVRGGLAGDEQYF.

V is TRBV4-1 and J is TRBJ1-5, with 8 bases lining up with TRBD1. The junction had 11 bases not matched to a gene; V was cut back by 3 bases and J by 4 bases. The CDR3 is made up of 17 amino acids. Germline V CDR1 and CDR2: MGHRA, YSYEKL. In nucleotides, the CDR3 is TGCGCCAGCAGCCACTCCCCGGACAGGGCCCCGAATCAGCCCCAGCATTTT. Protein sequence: CASSHSPDRAPNQPQHF.